Reported below is one T cell receptor (beta chain). The target antigen is unknown. The entry originates in a study of CD8+ T cells in alopecia areata. Across the whole study: Tofacitinib exposure lasted 6 to 18 months, followed by 6 months off drug.

Germline V CDR1 and CDR2: MNHEY, SVGAGI. J gave up 11 bases and V 8 bases, and 15 bases lay outside the gene matches. This CDR3 contains 15 residues. Treatment in this sample: oral pan-JAK inhibitor, 5-10 mg twice daily. Collection of lesional scalp punch biopsies and peripheral blood was performed in alopecia areata patients. cDNA reverse transcribed from extracted RNA served as the sequencing template. The data were produced by immunoSEQ multiplex PCR, yet TCRdb's version contains in-frame clones alone and is incomplete. The sample has 170,000 or so clones, 65% seen once. Study-level results: The presence of one nonresponder keeps the tie between baseline CD8+ expansion and response uncertain.

This sample comprised CD4+ T cells sorted from blood, obtained at week 4, from a patient treated with tofacitinib. The rearrangement links TRBV6-5 to TRBJ2-5, with TRBD1 matching 12 bases. The source is a human donor with alopecia areata. The CDR3 here is CASRPSGTGGQEQYF. For the CDR3, the DNA is TGTGCCAGCCGCCCTTCCGGGACAGGGGGCCAAGAGCAGTACTTC.